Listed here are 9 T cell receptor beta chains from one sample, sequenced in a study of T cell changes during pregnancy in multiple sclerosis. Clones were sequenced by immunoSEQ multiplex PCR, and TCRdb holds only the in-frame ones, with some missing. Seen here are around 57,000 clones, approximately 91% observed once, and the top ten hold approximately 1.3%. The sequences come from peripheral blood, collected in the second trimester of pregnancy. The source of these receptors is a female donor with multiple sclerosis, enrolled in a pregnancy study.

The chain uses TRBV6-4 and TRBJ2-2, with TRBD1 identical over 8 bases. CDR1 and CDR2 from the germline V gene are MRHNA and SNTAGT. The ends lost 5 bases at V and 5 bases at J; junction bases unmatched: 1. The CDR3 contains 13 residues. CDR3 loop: CASSTGGTGELFF. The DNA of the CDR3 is TGTGCCAGCAGTACAGGGGGTACCGGGGAGCTGTTTTTT.

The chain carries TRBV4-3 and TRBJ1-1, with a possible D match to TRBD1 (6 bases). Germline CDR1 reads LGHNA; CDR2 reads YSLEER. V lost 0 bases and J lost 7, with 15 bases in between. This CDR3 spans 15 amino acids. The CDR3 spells CASSQDLTGWVEAFF. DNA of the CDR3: TGCGCCAGCAGCCAAGACTTAACAGGGTGGGTTGAAGCTTTCTTT.

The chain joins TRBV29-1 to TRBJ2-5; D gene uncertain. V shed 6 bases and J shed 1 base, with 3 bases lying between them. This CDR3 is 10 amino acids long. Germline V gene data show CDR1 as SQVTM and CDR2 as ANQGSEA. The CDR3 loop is CSVLQETQYF. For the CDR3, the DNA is TGCAGCGTCCTCCAAGAGACCCAGTACTTC.

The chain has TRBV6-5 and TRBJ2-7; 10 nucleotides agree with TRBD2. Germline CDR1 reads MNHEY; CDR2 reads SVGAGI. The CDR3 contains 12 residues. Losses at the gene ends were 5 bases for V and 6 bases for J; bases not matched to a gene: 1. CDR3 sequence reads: CASSRLAGEQYF. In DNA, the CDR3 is TGTGCCAGCAGTCGACTAGCGGGCGAGCAGTACTTC.

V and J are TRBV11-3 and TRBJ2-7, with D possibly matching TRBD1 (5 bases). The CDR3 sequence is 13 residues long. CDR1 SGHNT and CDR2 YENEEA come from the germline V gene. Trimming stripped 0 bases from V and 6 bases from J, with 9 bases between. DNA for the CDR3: TGTGCCAGCAGCTTAGAAGGGGAAACCGAGCAGTACTTC. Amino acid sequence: CASSLEGETEQYF.

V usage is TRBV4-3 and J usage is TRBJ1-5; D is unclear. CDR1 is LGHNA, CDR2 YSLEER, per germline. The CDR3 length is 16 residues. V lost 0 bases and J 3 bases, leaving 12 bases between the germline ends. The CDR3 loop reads CASSQDRGGVNQPQHF. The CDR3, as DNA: TGCGCCAGCAGCCAAGATCGAGGAGGAGTCAATCAGCCCCAGCATTTT.

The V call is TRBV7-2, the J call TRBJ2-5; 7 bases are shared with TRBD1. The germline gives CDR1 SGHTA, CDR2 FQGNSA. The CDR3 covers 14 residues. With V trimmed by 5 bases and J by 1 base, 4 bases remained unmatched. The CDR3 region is CASSPGQRQETQYF. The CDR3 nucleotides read TGTGCCAGCAGCCCGGGACAGCGCCAAGAGACCCAGTACTTC.

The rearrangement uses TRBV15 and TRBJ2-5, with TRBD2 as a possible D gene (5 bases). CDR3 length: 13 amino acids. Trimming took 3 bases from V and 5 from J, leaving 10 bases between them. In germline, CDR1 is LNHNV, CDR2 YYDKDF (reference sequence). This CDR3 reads CATSRTNGETQYF. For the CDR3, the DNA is TGTGCCACCAGCAGGACTAATGGGGAGACCCAGTACTTC.

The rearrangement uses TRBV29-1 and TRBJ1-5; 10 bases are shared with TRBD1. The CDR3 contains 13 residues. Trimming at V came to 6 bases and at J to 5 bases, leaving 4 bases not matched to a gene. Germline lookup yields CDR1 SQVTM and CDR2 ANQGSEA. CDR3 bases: TGCAGCGTGGCCGGGACAGGGGATCAGCCCCAGCATTTT. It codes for CSVAGTGDQPQHF.